This T cell receptor beta chain was documented in a study of blood T cells in healthy people across ages. Study-wide points: Naive T cell percentage showed a strong correlation with TCR beta diversity. Observed TCR beta diversity per million T cells went down as age went up. This fall followed a roughly linear course with age.

In this sample, this clonotype turned up a few times. Its specificity is not known. Alongside a J-beta primer mix, a sample-barcoded 5' primer served in a second PCR lasting about 7 to 12 cycles. A single record per CDR3 protein comes from TCRdb applying MiXCR to the 5' RACE reads. The sample yields 650,000 to 800,000 distinct CDR3 sequences, approximately 44% seen once. The germline gives CDR1 SQVTM, CDR2 ANQGSEA. The junction had 7 bases not matched to a gene; V was cut back by 6 bases and J by 4 bases. The CDR3 is 14 amino acids. This clonotype was sampled from a man aged 55 to 69 in good health. The V gene is TRBV29-1, the J gene TRBJ2-1, with 9 bases lining up with TRBD1. The specimen was blood. The CDR3 nucleotides read TGCAGCGTGGAGGGACAGGGCCCGTACAATGAGCAGTTCTTC. Encoded protein: CSVEGQGPYNEQFF.